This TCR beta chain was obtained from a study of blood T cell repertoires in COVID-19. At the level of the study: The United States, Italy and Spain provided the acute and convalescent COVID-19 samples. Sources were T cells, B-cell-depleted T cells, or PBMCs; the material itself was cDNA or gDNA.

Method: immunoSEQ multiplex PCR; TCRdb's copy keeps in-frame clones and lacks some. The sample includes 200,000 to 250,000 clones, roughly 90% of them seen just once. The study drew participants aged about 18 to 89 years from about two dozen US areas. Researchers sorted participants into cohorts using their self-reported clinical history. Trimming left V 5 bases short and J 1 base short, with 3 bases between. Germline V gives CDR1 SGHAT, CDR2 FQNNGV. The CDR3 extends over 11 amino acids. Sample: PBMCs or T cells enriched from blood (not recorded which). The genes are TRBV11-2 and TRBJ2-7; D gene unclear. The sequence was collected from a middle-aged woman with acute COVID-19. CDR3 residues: CASSPSYEQYV. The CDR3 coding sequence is TGTGCCAGCAGCCCGTCCTACGAGCAGTACGTC.